This entry lists 29 T cell receptor beta chains sequenced from one sample in a study of blood T cells in healthy people across ages. PCR was performed a second time for about 6 to 12 cycles using a sample-barcoded 5' primer and a J-beta primer mix. TCRdb analysed the 5' RACE reads with MiXCR anew, one entry per CDR3 protein. The sample includes fewer than 950,000 distinct CDR3 sequences, approximately 53% of them seen just once. Sequencing was done on a sample of blood. The receptor source for this set is a man older than 75 in good health.

This clonotype was seen a handful of times. V and J are TRBV20-1 and TRBJ2-5; 10 nucleotides line up with TRBD2. Matching the DNA end better, TRBJ2-7 makes the J call doubtful. Germline loops: CDR1 DFQATT, CDR2 SNEGSKA (reference sequence). The CDR3 has 16 residues. The CDR3 DNA reads as TGCAGTGCTAGACTAGCGGGAGACAGAGGGTCCTACGAGCAGTACTTC. This gives the protein CSARLAGDRGSYEQYF.

This chain connects TRBV7-9 to TRBJ2-5, with 7 bases fitting TRBD2. Germline V gives CDR1 SEHNR, CDR2 FQNEAQ (reference sequence). CDR3 length: 16 residues. Unmatched junction bases numbered 10, after V lost 1 base and J lost 5 bases. For the CDR3, the DNA is TGTGCCAGCAGCTTAGGGGACGGGAGGATGGAGGAGACCCAGTACTTC. This gives the protein CASSLGDGRMEETQYF. Variable domain in full (rest from reference TRBV7-9 and TRBJ2-5): DTGVSQNPRHKITKRGQNVTFRCDPISEHNRLYWYRQTLGQGPEFLTYFQNEAQLEKSRLLSDRFSAERPKGSFSTLEIQRTEQGDSAMYLCASSLGDGRMEETQYFGPGTRLLVL.

This clonotype was detected a few times. The gene calls are TRBV20-1 and TRBJ2-7; D unclear. Trimming shortened V by 3 bases and J by 0 bases, and 6 bases separated the two germline ends. This CDR3 has 12 amino acids. Germline V gives CDR1 DFQATT, CDR2 SNEGSKA (reference sequence). Written as DNA, the CDR3 is TGCAGTGCTAGCACCCTCTCCTACGAGCAGTACTTC. As protein: CSASTLSYEQYF.

This clonotype was seen at least ten times. The chain links TRBV20-1 to TRBJ2-7; 12 bases align to TRBD2. This CDR3 is built from 17 residues. The ends lost 0 bases at V and 0 bases at J; junction bases unmatched: 6. The germline CDR1 and CDR2 sequences are DFQATT and SNEGSKA (reference sequence). CDR3 nucleotides: TGCAGTGCTAGAGATCTACGGACTAGCGGGGACTCCTACGAGCAGTACTTC. This encodes CSARDLRTSGDSYEQYF.

Only a few counts were recorded for this clonotype. The chain joins TRBV3-1 to TRBJ2-1; TRBD1 agrees at 10 bases. The CDR3 is 14 amino acids. Germline CDR1 and CDR2: LGHDT and YNNKEL (reference sequence). V lost 4 bases, J lost 15 bases, and 12 bases stayed unmatched. In DNA form, the CDR3 reads TGTGCCAGCAGCCTTTCAGGGACAGGGGCGCATGTGTTCTTC. It yields the protein CASSLSGTGAHVFF.

This chain joins TRBV20-1 and TRBJ2-1, with 11 bases identical to TRBD2. V was pared by 6 bases and J by 8 bases, with 9 bases of the junction left unmatched. Germline CDR1 DFQATT, CDR2 SNEGSKA (reference sequence). The CDR3 is 14 residues long. The CDR3 DNA is TGCAGTGCCCCCACTAGCGGGAGAACCCATGAGCAGTTCTTC. Translated, it gives CSAPTSGRTHEQFF.

This clonotype was observed once. This rearrangement joins TRBV5-1 to TRBJ1-6; perhaps TRBD1 as D (5 bases). CDR1 is SGHRS and CDR2 is YFSETQ in the germline V gene. The CDR3 loop spans 14 amino acids. Trimming pared 4 bases from V and 12 bases from J, leaving 17 bases between. CDR3 DNA sequence: TGCGCCAGCAGCGACGAGACAGAAACGGGACCCCTCCACTTT. Translating gives CASSDETETGPLHF.

V is TRBV15 and J is TRBJ2-5; tentatively, D is TRBD1 (6 bases). This CDR3 is 13 amino acids long. V lost 1 base and J 4 bases, leaving 7 bases between the germline ends. Germline-derived CDR1 and CDR2 are LNHNV and YYDKDF (reference sequence). Here the CDR3 reads CATSRAGAETQYF. CDR3 DNA sequence: TGTGCCACCAGCAGAGCAGGGGCAGAGACCCAGTACTTC.

The chain employs TRBV6-5 and TRBJ2-1; 7 bases agree with TRBD2. With V trimmed by 2 bases and J by 4 bases, 8 bases remained unmatched. CDR1 is MNHEY and CDR2 is SVGAGI in the germline V gene. This CDR3 is built from 16 residues. For the CDR3, the DNA is TGTGCCAGCAGTTACACGGCCCCTAGCGGTTACAATGAGCAGTTCTTC. Protein product: CASSYTAPSGYNEQFF.

V usage is TRBV5-1 and J usage is TRBJ2-5; either TRBD1 or TRBD2 may fit D (5 bases each). The CDR3 extends over 14 amino acids. The V gene's germline CDR1 is SGHRS and CDR2 YFSETQ. V was shortened by 3 bases and J by 5 bases, with 14 bases between the two germline ends. The CDR3, as DNA: TGCGCCAGCAGCTCCCGTCCGGGGCAGGAGACCCAGTACTTC. Residues: CASSSRPGQETQYF.

This chain links TRBV3-1 with TRBJ1-6; 7 positions agree with TRBD1. Trimming took 4 bases from V and 7 from J; bases not matched to a gene: 10. The CDR3 has 16 residues. Looked up from germline, CDR1 is LGHDT and CDR2 is YNNKEL (reference sequence). Here the CDR3 DNA reads TGTGCCAGCAGCCCGTCGGGACAGCTTTCCAATTCACCCCTCCACTTT. It encodes CASSPSGQLSNSPLHF.

The genes are TRBV28 and TRBJ2-3; 8 nucleotides agree with TRBD2. This CDR3 has 14 amino acids. J lost 3 bases, V lost 6 bases, and 5 bases had no gene match. Germline CDR1 MDHEN, CDR2 SYDVKM. The CDR3 DNA follows: TGTGCCAGCAGCACCAGCGGGAGAACAGATACGCAGTATTTT. It is translated as CASSTSGRTDTQYF. Complete variable domain (other parts from reference TRBV28 and TRBJ2-3): DVKVTQSSRYLVKRTGEKVFLECVQDMDHENMFWYRQDPGLGLRLIYFSYDVKMKEKGDIPEGYSVSREKKERFSLILESASTNQTSMYLCASSTSGRTDTQYFGPGTRLTVL.

V and J are TRBV11-2 and TRBJ1-1, with D possibly matching TRBD1 (6 bases). The germline CDR1 and CDR2 sequences are SGHAT and FQNNGV. V was trimmed by 0 bases and J by 6 bases, leaving 14 bases between them. The CDR3 contains 15 residues. The CDR3 here is CASSLEGWRGSEAFF. The CDR3 nucleotides are TGTGCCAGCAGCTTAGAGGGGTGGAGGGGGTCTGAAGCTTTCTTT.

About this clonotype itself: One junction end does not reproduce the germline sequence, and a read error may be involved. J is TRBJ2-2 and V is TRBV20-1; 12 positions match TRBD1. This CDR3 spans 18 amino acids. Germline loops: CDR1 DFQATT, CDR2 SNEGSKA (reference sequence). CDR3 region: CSALTGTGGKVDTGVLFF. The CDR3 nucleotides are TGCAGTGCTTTAACTGGGACAGGGGGCAAGGTGGACACCGGGGTGCTGTTTTTT.

The V call is TRBV12-3 or TRBV12-4, the J call TRBJ2-1; no reliable D call. V shed 6 bases and J shed 5 bases, with 17 bases lying between them. The CDR3 covers 15 residues. CDR3 loop: CASSLIVGRNNEQFF. DNA for the CDR3: TGTGCCAGCAGCCTCATCGTCGGGCGGAACAATGAGCAGTTCTTC.

CDR3 DNA: TGTGCCAGCACCTCCCTCAAGGGGCATGAGCAGTTCTTC. Protein: CASTSLKGHEQFF. The rearrangement links TRBV28 to TRBJ2-1; D might be TRBD1 (5 bases). The CDR3 runs to 13 residues. Germline assignment: CDR1 MDHEN and CDR2 SYDVKM. Trimming stripped 7 bases from V and 8 bases from J, with 15 bases between. Together with reference TRBV28 and TRBJ2-1, the CDR3 gives the full variable domain: DVKVTQSSRYLVKRTGEKVFLECVQDMDHENMFWYRQDPGLGLRLIYFSYDVKMKEKGDIPEGYSVSREKKERFSLILESASTNQTSMYLCASTSLKGHEQFFGPGTRLTVL.

CDR3 protein: CSARDPTGAGEKLFF. CDR3 nucleotide sequence: TGCAGTGCTAGGGACCCGACAGGTGCGGGTGAAAAACTGTTTTTT. The rearrangement joins TRBV20-1 to TRBJ1-4; perhaps TRBD1 as D (6 bases). This CDR3 spans 15 amino acids. V dropped 3 bases and J dropped 7 bases, with 18 bases sitting between them. Germline V gene lookup returns CDR1 DFQATT and CDR2 SNEGSKA (reference sequence).

This sequence joins TRBV6-1 and TRBJ2-7; D remains unclear. Trimming pared 7 bases from V and 0 bases from J, leaving 7 bases between. This CDR3 contains 12 residues. Per germline, CDR1 MNHNS and CDR2 SASEGT. The CDR3 bases are TGTGCCAGCACGAAAGACTCCTACGAGCAGTACTTC. It is translated as CASTKDSYEQYF.

V usage is TRBV11-2 and J usage is TRBJ2-1, with a tentative D call TRBD1 (5 bases). Trimming stripped 5 bases from V and 4 bases from J, with 9 bases between. In germline, CDR1 is SGHAT, CDR2 FQNNGV. The CDR3 loop spans 13 amino acids. CDR3 DNA sequence: TGTGCCAGCAGCCCAGGGTTTTACAATGAGCAGTTCTTC. Translating gives CASSPGFYNEQFF.

V and J are TRBV9 and TRBJ2-4, with 10 bases that match TRBD1. The CDR3 spans 18 residues. V shed 0 bases and J 0 bases; nucleotides not matched to a gene: 6. Germline values: CDR1 SGDLS, CDR2 YYNGEE. The CDR3 region has the DNA TGTGCCAGCAGCGTAGGGGAGGACAGGGGGGTAGCCAAAAACATTCAGTACTTC. It codes for CASSVGEDRGVAKNIQYF.

The chain employs TRBV20-1 and TRBJ2-7; 10 bases agree with TRBD2. V shed 3 bases, J shed 5 bases, and the junction held 7 bases outside the gene matches. This CDR3 comprises 14 residues. Per germline, CDR1 DFQATT and CDR2 SNEGSKA (reference sequence). The CDR3 DNA reads as TGCAGTGCTAGGGCAGCGGGAGGGCTACACGAGCAGTACTTC. Translated, it gives CSARAAGGLHEQYF.

This rearrangement joins TRBV7-3 to TRBJ2-1, with TRBD1 matching 10 bases. The germline V gene encodes CDR1 SGHTA and CDR2 FQGTGA. With V trimmed by 0 bases and J by 0 bases, 8 bases remained unmatched. The CDR3 totals 19 residues. In nucleotides, the CDR3 is TGTGCCAGCAGCTTAACAGACGCGGACAGGGGGGACTCCTACAATGAGCAGTTCTTC. This encodes CASSLTDADRGDSYNEQFF.

In DNA form, the CDR3 reads TGCGCCAGCAGCTTGGGAGGAGGGACAGCCTACGAGCAGTACTTC. It is translated as CASSLGGGTAYEQYF. The chain combines TRBV5-1 with TRBJ2-7; perhaps TRBD1 as D (7 bases). V shed 0 bases and J shed 2 bases, with 12 bases lying between them. CDR1 is SGHRS and CDR2 is YFSETQ in the germline V gene. The CDR3 is 15 residues long.

This clonotype was found a few times. The chain joins TRBV5-1 to TRBJ2-1, with D uncertain. Germline assignment: CDR1 SGHRS and CDR2 YFSETQ. CDR3 length equals 13 residues. The V and J ends lost 1 base and 3 bases respectively, with 5 bases between them. CDR3 in amino acids: CASSLFDYNEQFF. DNA for the CDR3: TGCGCCAGCAGCTTGTTTGACTACAATGAGCAGTTCTTC.

The sample holds a few counts of this clonotype. The chain employs TRBV2 and TRBJ2-1, with 12 bases aligning to TRBD2. V lost 6 bases and J lost 10; bases outside the gene matches: 10. CDR1 SNHLY and CDR2 FYNNEI come from the germline V gene. This CDR3 is built from 15 residues. In nucleotides, the CDR3 is TGTGCCAGCAGGTTGACTAGCGGGAGATCTGGCGAGCAGTTCTTC. The encoded protein is CASRLTSGRSGEQFF.

V is TRBV7-3 and J is TRBJ2-3, with a weak D call TRBD1 (6 bases). V was cut by 5 bases and J by 6 bases, with 12 bases left in between. The CDR3 runs to 13 residues. Germline lookup yields CDR1 SGHTA and CDR2 FQGTGA. The DNA of the CDR3 is TGTGCCAGCAGCCTCCAGGGGAAGGATACGCAGTATTTT. Encoded protein: CASSLQGKDTQYF.

This sequence joins TRBV29-1 and TRBJ2-7; D tentatively fits TRBD1 or TRBD2 (7 bases each). The J call may be incorrect, as the DNA end agrees better with TRBJ2-5. Germline V CDR1 and CDR2: SQVTM, ANQGSEA. The CDR3 runs 12 residues. The CDR3 bases are TGCAGCGTTGCTCAGGGGGGGGAGACCCAGTACTTC. This translates into CSVAQGGETQYF.

The gene calls are TRBV2 and TRBJ2-1; 9 bases line up with TRBD2. The CDR3 extends over 15 amino acids. Germline CDR1 SNHLY, CDR2 FYNNEI. V trimming: 8 bases; J trimming: 8 bases; junction bases outside the gene matches: 13. CDR3 in amino acids: CASGVVAGGPDEQFF. CDR3 nucleotide sequence: TGTGCCAGCGGAGTGGTGGCGGGAGGGCCGGATGAGCAGTTCTTC.

This clonotype was seen more than once but under ten times. The rearrangement joins TRBV12-3 or TRBV12-4 to TRBJ2-5; D might be TRBD1 or TRBD2, each matching 7 bases. Trimming cost V 6 bases and J 4 bases, with 15 bases left between them. This CDR3 has 14 residues. In DNA form, the CDR3 reads TGTGCCAGCAGCCAGACAGGGAGGGGAGAGACCCAGTACTTC. Protein product: CASSQTGRGETQYF.